Below, one TCR beta chain is given with its context. Its antigen is undetermined. The PCR contained 60 Vbeta and 13 Jbeta primers. TCRdb's copy holds only in-frame clones and misses some; the assay was immunoSEQ multiplex PCR. Of some 130,000 clones listed, 79% are singletons. The entry originates in a study of cytomegalovirus exposure and HLA in healthy donors. Study at large: An earlier analysis identified 120 million or so unique TCR beta sequences in 150 million to 200 million T cells. Findings of the study overall: What TCR beta sequences reportedly achieved was accurate prediction of HLA-A and HLA-B alleles in most subjects. Later on, a genetic analysis was performed. It linked a missense variant in DCLRE1C with V- and J-gene trimming of TCR beta. In vitro, three CMV-associated chains proved specific for CMV antigens.

The CDR3 is made up of 16 amino acids. V was shortened by 2 bases and J by 7 bases, with 15 bases between the two germline ends. CDR1 MNHEY and CDR2 SVGAGI come from the germline V gene. The sequencing input was PBMCs. The chain recombines TRBV6-5 with TRBJ1-6, with no clear D. This sequence was found in a man between 18 and 35 years old in good health and CMV-seronegative. In DNA form, the CDR3 reads TGTGCCAGCAGTTACACCGTTCCCAATGGCAATTCACCCCTCCACTTT. Translated: CASSYTVPNGNSPLHF.